These T cell receptor beta chains were read from a single sample in a study of early T cells in non-severe SARS-CoV-2 infection. Each CDR3 protein is one row after TCRdb ran MiXCR on the 5' RACE reads. This table has tens of thousands of distinct CDR3 sequences, over 10% appearing once. This sample comprised whole blood, obtained at baseline. The receptors shown here come from an adult who was a healthcare worker with PCR-confirmed SARS-CoV-2 infection or an uninfected control (not recorded which). CDR3s include the opening cysteine and the closing phenylalanine or tryptophan. D genes are given only for firm matches. Clone size, where shown, is once, few, many, or a class for clones that have expanded.

TRBJ2-3 | few | TRBD1 | TRBV3-1 | TGTGCCAGCAGCCAAGGGACAGGGGGTCAAGATACGCAGTATTTT | CASSQGTGGQDTQYF
TRBJ1-3 | many | TRBD1 | TRBV4-2 | TGTGCCAGCAGCCCCAGATTGGACAGGCACACCATATATTTT | CASSPRLDRHTIYF
TRBJ2-1 | few | NA | TRBV4-3 | TGCGCCAGCAGCCAAGAGGAGACCGCATATAACAATGAGCAGTTCTTC | CASSQEETAYNNEQFF
TRBJ2-1 | many | NA | TRBV7-3 | TGTGCCAGCAGCCGCGGAGGGCACACCGCAAATGAGCAGTTCTTC | CASSRGGHTANEQFF
TRBJ1-2 | few | NA | TRBV6-2/TRBV6-3 | TGTGCCAGCAGCCCGGGGGGCTGGAATAACTATGGCTACACCTTC | CASSPGGWNNYGYTF
TRBJ2-1 | few | NA | TRBV20-1 | TGCAGTGCTAAGGTGGGCTGGGTGGATGGTGAGCAGTTCTTC | CSAKVGWVDGEQFF
TRBJ2-7 | few | NA | TRBV20-1 | TGCAGTGCTATTGACAGCTACCCCTACGAGCAGTACTTC | CSAIDSYPYEQYF
TRBJ1-6 | NA | NA | TRBV12-3/TRBV12-4 | TGTGCCAGCAGTTTAGAAGGGGCGTTTAGTTCACCCCTCCACTTT | CASSLEGAFSSPLHF
TRBJ2-3 | NA | TRBD1 | TRBV5-4 | TGTGCCAGCAGCTTGGGACAGGGCGGAACAGATACGCAGTATTTT | CASSLGQGGTDTQYF
TRBJ1-6 | few | NA | TRBV2 | TGTGCCAGCACGGCGCTCGCGGAGGATTCACCCCTCCACTTT | CASTALAEDSPLHF
TRBJ2-2 | NA | NA | TRBV29-1 | TGCAGCGTTGGCCAGAACACCGGGGAGCTGTTTTTT | CSVGQNTGELFF
TRBJ1-5 | many | NA | TRBV20-1 | TGCAGTGCCACGTCCCAGGTTCTTAGCAATCAGCCCCAGCATTTT | CSATSQVLSNQPQHF
TRBJ1-5 | NA | NA | TRBV4-1 | TGCGCCAGCAGCCAGGGATTGGAGCAGCCCCAGCATTTT | CASSQGLEQPQHF
TRBJ2-7 | many | TRBD2 | TRBV28 | TGTGCCAGCAGTTCGACTAGCGGGAGTTACGAGCAGTACTTC | CASSSTSGSYEQYF
TRBJ2-7 | NA | TRBD2 | TRBV4-1 | TGCGCCAGCAGCCAAGATCTGGGAGGGACCTCCTACGAGCAGTACTTC | CASSQDLGGTSYEQYF
TRBJ1-1 | few | NA | TRBV12-3/TRBV12-4 | TGTGCCAGCACCAAGGAGATAGGGGACACTGAAGCTTTCTTT | CASTKEIGDTEAFF
TRBJ1-4 | NA | NA | TRBV18 | TGTGCCAGCTCACCGGTTTCGGATGAAAAACTGTTTTTT | CASSPVSDEKLFF
TRBJ2-2 | few | TRBD1 | TRBV27 | TGTGCCAGCAGGACAGGGTCCGGGGAGCTGTTTTTT | CASRTGSGELFF
TRBJ1-4 | many | TRBD1 | TRBV11-2 | TGTGCCAGCAGCAGCCGCAGGGGGAATGAAAAACTGTTTTTT | CASSSRRGNEKLFF
TRBJ2-7 | NA | NA | TRBV11-2 | TGTGCCAGCAGGCATATGGAGGGCAGGCCGGATCTGTACTTC | CASRHMEGRPDLYF
TRBJ2-1 | many | NA | TRBV30 | TGTGCCTGGATTAGCAGGGAAGGAAGCAATGAGCAGTTCTTC | CAWISREGSNEQFF
TRBJ1-1 | NA | TRBD1 | TRBV29-1 | TGCAGCGTTGAAGCACGGGACAGCCGGTCGAACACTGAAGCTTTCTTT | CSVEARDSRSNTEAFF
TRBJ1-1 | NA | NA | TRBV29-1 | TGCAGCGTTGAAGATCTTGCGGGGGGAACTTCTGAAGCTTTCTTT | CSVEDLAGGTSEAFF
TRBJ2-3 | many | NA | TRBV7-3 | TGTGCCAGCAGCTTCGGTATCGAGCGGGCTAACACAGATACGCAGTATTTT | CASSFGIERANTDTQYF
TRBJ2-7 | NA | TRBD1 | TRBV10-3 | TGTGCCATCAGTGATCGGACAGGGGTGTACGAGCAGTACTTC | CAISDRTGVYEQYF
TRBJ2-1 | many | TRBD2 | TRBV6-2/TRBV6-3 | TGTGCCAGCAGACGGGACTACTCCTACAATGAGCAGTTCTTC | CASRRDYSYNEQFF
TRBJ2-7 | few | TRBD1 | TRBV7-9 | TGTGCCAGCCTCGGACAGGGTTCCCACGAGCAGTACTTC | CASLGQGSHEQYF
TRBJ1-4 | NA | NA | TRBV12-3/TRBV12-4 | TGTGCCAGCAGGCTACAGGGATTTCGGAGTAATGAAAAACTGTTTTTT | CASRLQGFRSNEKLFF
TRBJ1-5 | NA | NA | TRBV20-1 | TGCAGTGCTAGTATAGGTAGCAATCAGCCCCAGCATTTT | CSASIGSNQPQHF
TRBJ1-5 | NA | NA | TRBV3-1 | TGTGCCAGCAGCCAAGAGAGTGGGAGGCAGCCCCAGCATTTT | CASSQESGRQPQHF
TRBJ1-1 | many | NA | TRBV6-1 | TGTGCCAGCAGCGAACGGTACTTGAACACTGAAGCTTTCTTT | CASSERYLNTEAFF
TRBJ1-5 | NA | NA | TRBV2 | TGTGCCAGCAGTGATTCCCTAGGAGGTCAGCCCCAGCATTTT | CASSDSLGGQPQHF
TRBJ1-2 | few | TRBD1 | TRBV20-1 | TGCAGTGCTCGCGGGCTACAGGGGGCGTTTAGTTATGGCTACACCTTC | CSARGLQGAFSYGYTF
TRBJ2-5 | few | NA | TRBV5-1 | TGCGCCAGCAGCTTGGGCGGGGACCAAGAGACCCAGTACTTC | CASSLGGDQETQYF
TRBJ2-6 | NA | TRBD1 | TRBV3-1 | TGTGCCAGCACCCAGGGACAGGGCTTCGCTGGGGCCAACGTCCTGACTTTC | CASTQGQGFAGANVLTF
TRBJ1-1 | NA | NA | TRBV29-1 | TGCAGCGTTGAAGAACAGGGGAACACTGAAGCTTTCTTT | CSVEEQGNTEAFF
TRBJ1-4 | NA | TRBD1 | TRBV19 | TGTGCCAGTAGTGGCCGACAGGGTACTAATGAAAAACTGTTTTTT | CASSGRQGTNEKLFF
TRBJ2-7 | few | TRBD1 | TRBV29-1 | TGCAGCGTTGGAAGGGACAGCTCCTCCTACGAGCAGTACTTC | CSVGRDSSSYEQYF
TRBJ2-2 | few | TRBD1 | TRBV2 | TGTGCCGCACGAAGAGACAGGGCCGGGGAGCTGTTTTTT | CAARRDRAGELFF
TRBJ2-1 | NA | TRBD2 | TRBV7-2 | TGTGCCAGCAGCTTCGGACTAGATCTCTTGTTCTTC | CASSFGLDLLFF
TRBJ2-1 | NA | NA | TRBV30 | TGTGCCTGGAGTGCCCCGGGTAATCAAGGGATGTCCTACAATGAGCAGTTCTTC | CAWSAPGNQGMSYNEQFF
TRBJ2-1 | few | TRBD2 | TRBV29-1 | TGCAGCGTTACTAGCGTCTCCTACAATGAGCAGTTCTTC | CSVTSVSYNEQFF
TRBJ1-1 | few | NA | TRBV5-6 | TGTGCCAGCAGGGGGCCGGGACCGAACACTGAAGCTTTCTTT | CASRGPGPNTEAFF
TRBJ2-1 | few | NA | TRBV20-1 | TGCAGTGCTGAACTAGGCCCTACCTACAATGAGCAGTTCTTC | CSAELGPTYNEQFF
TRBJ2-7 | many | TRBD2 | TRBV7-8 | TGTGCCAGCAGCTTGGACGGGAGGGACAACGAGCAGTACTTC | CASSLDGRDNEQYF
TRBJ2-2 | few | NA | TRBV7-8 | TGTGCCAGCAGCTTACGGATCACCGGGGAGCTGTTTTTT | CASSLRITGELFF
TRBJ1-2 | many | NA | TRBV29-1 | TGCAGCGTCGCTGACCGCAGTGGCTACACCTTC | CSVADRSGYTF
TRBJ1-1 | NA | TRBD1 | TRBV11-1 | TGTGCCAGCAGCGGACAGGGAACTGAAGCTTTCTTT | CASSGQGTEAFF